This T cell receptor (beta chain) was sequenced in a study of T cell responses to AZD1222 COVID-19 vaccine. About this clone itself: Antigen unknown.

The CDR3 spans 15 residues. V trimming: 7 bases; J trimming: 5 bases; junction bases outside the gene matches: 13. CDR1 and CDR2 from the germline V gene are LNHDA and SQIVND (reference sequence). The method was immunoSEQ multiplex PCR; TCRdb's version includes in-frame clones alone and lacks a portion of them. In the table there are fewer than 200,000 clones, about 90% of which are singletons. Study conclusions and caveats: All repertoire sampling was performed exclusively after the peak T cell response. Donors skewed white British and female; clonal diversity was possibly underestimated.

This receptor was taken from an adult who received the AZD1222 COVID-19 vaccine. The sequencing used peripheral blood, collected 28 days after the second AZD1222 dose. The J gene is TRBJ1-1, the V gene TRBV19; TRBD1 matches at 7 bases. The CDR3 DNA is TGTGCCAGTACCCGGTCCCAAGACAGGGCTACTGAAGCTTTCTTT. Encoded protein: CASTRSQDRATEAFF.